This TCR beta chain was identified in a study of cytomegalovirus exposure and HLA in healthy donors. Study at large: Roughly 180 million T cells yielded 90 million to 130 million unique TCR beta sequences in earlier analysis.

Trimming removed 4 bases from V and 2 bases from J, with 15 bases in between. The CDR3 has 15 amino acids. Germline V lookup: CDR1 MDHEN, CDR2 SYDVKM. The PCR contained 60 Vbeta and 13 Jbeta primers. The data were produced by immunoSEQ multiplex PCR, yet TCRdb's version contains in-frame clones alone and is incomplete. This repertoire includes some 50,000 clones. Regarding the study as a whole: Cytomegalovirus-associated TCR beta chains were listed, numbering 150 to 200.

In the case of this clone: Its antigen is undetermined.

The sample comprised PBMCs. The chain combines TRBV28 with TRBJ2-7; a possible D gene is TRBD2 (6 bases). This clonotype was obtained from a woman aged 40-49 years in good health and CMV-seronegative. Here the CDR3 reads CASSWGTPSAYEQYF. For the CDR3, the DNA is TGTGCCAGCAGTTGGGGGACTCCAAGCGCCTACGAGCAGTACTTC.